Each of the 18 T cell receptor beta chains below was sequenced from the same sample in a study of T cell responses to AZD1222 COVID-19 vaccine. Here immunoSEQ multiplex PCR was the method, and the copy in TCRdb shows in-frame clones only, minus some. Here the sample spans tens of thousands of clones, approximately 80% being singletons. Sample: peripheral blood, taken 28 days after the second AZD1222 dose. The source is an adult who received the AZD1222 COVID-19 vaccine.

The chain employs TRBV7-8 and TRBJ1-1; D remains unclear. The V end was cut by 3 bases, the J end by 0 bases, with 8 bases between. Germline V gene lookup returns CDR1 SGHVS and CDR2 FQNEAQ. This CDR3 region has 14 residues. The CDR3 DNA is TGTGCCAGCAGCTTGACCGACCTGAACACTGAAGCTTTCTTT. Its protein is CASSLTDLNTEAFF.

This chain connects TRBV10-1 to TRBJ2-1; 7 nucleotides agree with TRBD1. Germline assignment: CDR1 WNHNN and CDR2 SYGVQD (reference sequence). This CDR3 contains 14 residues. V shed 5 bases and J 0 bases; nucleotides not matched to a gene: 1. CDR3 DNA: TGCGCCAGCAGTCGGGACAGCTCCTACAATGAGCAGTTCTTC. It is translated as CASSRDSSYNEQFF.

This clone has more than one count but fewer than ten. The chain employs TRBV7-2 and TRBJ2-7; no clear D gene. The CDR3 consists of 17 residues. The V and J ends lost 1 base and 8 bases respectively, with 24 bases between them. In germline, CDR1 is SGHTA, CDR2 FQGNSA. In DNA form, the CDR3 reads TGTGCCAGCAGCTTAGGCGCAACGCAGAGGCCGCCTATAAAGCAGTACTTC. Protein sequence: CASSLGATQRPPIKQYF.

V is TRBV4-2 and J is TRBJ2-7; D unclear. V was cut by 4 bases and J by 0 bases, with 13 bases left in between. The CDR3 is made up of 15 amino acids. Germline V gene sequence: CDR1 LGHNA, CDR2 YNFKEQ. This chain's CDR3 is CASSPQREHSYEQYF. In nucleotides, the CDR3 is TGTGCCAGCAGCCCTCAACGAGAACACTCCTACGAGCAGTACTTC.

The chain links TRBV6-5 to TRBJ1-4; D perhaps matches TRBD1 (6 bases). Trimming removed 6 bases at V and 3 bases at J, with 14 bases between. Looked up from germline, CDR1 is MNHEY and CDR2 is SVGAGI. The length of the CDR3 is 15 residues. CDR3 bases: TGTGCCAGCAGCTTACAGGGCCAGGCTAATGAAAAACTGTTTTTT. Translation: CASSLQGQANEKLFF.

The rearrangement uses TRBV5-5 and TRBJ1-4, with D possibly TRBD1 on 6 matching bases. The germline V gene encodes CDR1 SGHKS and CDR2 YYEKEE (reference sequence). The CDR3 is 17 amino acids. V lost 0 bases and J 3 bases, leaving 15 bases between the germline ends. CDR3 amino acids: CASSLDRGTGPNEKLFF. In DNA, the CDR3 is TGTGCCAGCAGCTTGGACAGAGGTACAGGGCCTAATGAAAAACTGTTTTTT.

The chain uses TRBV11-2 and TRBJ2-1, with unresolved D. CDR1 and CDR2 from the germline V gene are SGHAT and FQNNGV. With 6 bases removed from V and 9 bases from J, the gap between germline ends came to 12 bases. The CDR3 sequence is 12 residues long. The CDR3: CASRNMGSEQFF. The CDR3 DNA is TGTGCCAGCAGGAACATGGGCAGTGAGCAGTTCTTC.

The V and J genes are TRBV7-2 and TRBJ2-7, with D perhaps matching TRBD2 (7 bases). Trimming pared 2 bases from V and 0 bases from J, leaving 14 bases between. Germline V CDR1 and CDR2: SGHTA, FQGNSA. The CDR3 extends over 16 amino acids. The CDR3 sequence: CASSLMAGANSYEQYF. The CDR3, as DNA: TGTGCCAGCAGCTTAATGGCGGGGGCCAACTCCTACGAGCAGTACTTC.

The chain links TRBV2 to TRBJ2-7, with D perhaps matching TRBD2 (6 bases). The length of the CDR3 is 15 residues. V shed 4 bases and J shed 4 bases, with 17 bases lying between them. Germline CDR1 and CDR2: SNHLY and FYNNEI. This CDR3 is CASSGDFTNRYEQYF. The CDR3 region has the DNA TGTGCCAGCAGTGGGGACTTTACTAATAGGTACGAGCAGTACTTC.

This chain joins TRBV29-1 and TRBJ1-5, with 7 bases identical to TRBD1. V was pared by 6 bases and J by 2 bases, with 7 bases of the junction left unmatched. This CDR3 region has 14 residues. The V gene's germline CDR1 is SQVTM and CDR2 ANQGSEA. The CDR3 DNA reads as TGCAGCGTCGGAGGGGGCGTGGGCAATCAGCCCCAGCATTTT. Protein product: CSVGGGVGNQPQHF.

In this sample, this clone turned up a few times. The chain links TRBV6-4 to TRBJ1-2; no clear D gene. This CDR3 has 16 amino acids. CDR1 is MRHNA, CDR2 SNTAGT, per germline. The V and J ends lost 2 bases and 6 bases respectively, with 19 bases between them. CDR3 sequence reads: CASSDLWSGDSHGYTF. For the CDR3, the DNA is TGTGCCAGCAGTGACCTCTGGTCCGGTGACTCTCATGGCTACACCTTC.

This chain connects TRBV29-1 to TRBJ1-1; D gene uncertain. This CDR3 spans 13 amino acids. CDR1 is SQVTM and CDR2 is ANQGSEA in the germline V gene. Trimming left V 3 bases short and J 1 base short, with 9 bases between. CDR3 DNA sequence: TGCAGCGTTGATAATTCAGGGAACACTGAAGCTTTCTTT. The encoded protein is CSVDNSGNTEAFF.

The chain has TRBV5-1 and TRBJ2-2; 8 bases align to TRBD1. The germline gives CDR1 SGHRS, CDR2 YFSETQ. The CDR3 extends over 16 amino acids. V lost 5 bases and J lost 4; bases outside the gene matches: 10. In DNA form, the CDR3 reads TGCGCCAGCAGAGATAGGACAGGGACGATCACCGGGGAGCTGTTTTTT. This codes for CASRDRTGTITGELFF.

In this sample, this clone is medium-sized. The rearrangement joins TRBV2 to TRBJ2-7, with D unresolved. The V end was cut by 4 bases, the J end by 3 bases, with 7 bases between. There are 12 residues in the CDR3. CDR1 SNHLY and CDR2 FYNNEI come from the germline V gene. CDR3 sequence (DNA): TGTGCCAGCAGTGTGGGGAACTACGAGCAGTACTTC. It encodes CASSVGNYEQYF.

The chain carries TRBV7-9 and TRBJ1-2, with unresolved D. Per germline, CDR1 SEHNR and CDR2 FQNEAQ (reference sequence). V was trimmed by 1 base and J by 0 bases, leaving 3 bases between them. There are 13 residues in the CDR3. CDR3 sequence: CASSLDTNYGYTF. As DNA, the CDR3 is TGTGCCAGCAGCTTAGACACTAACTATGGCTACACCTTC.

In DNA, the CDR3 is TGTGCCAGTAGTCCCTGGGGACTAGCGGGGGACGATACGGGGAATGAGCAGTTCTTC. It codes for CASSPWGLAGDDTGNEQFF. The rearrangement links TRBV19 to TRBJ2-1; 14 bases agree with TRBD2. With 5 bases clipped from V and 7 bases from J, the junction kept 16 bases outside the gene matches. The CDR3 is 19 residues long. Germline V gives CDR1 LNHDA, CDR2 SQIVND (reference sequence).

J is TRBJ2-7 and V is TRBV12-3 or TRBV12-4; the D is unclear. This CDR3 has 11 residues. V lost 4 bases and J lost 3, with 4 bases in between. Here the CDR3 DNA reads TGTGCCAGCAGTTCGAACTACGAGCAGTACTTC. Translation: CASSSNYEQYF.

As DNA, the CDR3 is TGTGCCAGCTCACCAGTCAGGGAAGGTACCGGGGAGCTGTTTTTT. Translation gives CASSPVREGTGELFF. V and J are TRBV18 and TRBJ2-2; maybe TRBD1 (5 bases). The CDR3 consists of 15 residues. V was clipped by 2 bases and J by 5 bases, with 12 bases between them. Germline CDR1 reads KGHSH; CDR2 reads LQKENI. The full variable domain, completed using reference TRBV18 and TRBJ2-2, is NAGVMQNPRHLVRRRGQEARLRCSPMKGHSHVYWYRQLPEEGLKFMVYLQKENIIDESGMPKERFSAEFPKEGPSILRIQQVVRGDSAAYFCASSPVREGTGELFFGEGSRLTVL.